This T cell receptor (beta chain) was found in a study of PD-1 blockade in mismatch repair-deficient tumors. Study-wide findings and caveats: Tumor-resident clones, often undetectable pretreatment in blood, expanded then contracted after pembrolizumab.

TCRdb's copy holds only in-frame clones and misses some; the assay was immunoSEQ multiplex PCR. Counted here are tens of thousands of clones, 78% occurring once; the ten biggest clones make up roughly 5.1%. CDR1 is MGHDK, CDR2 SYGVNS, per germline. Trimming shortened V by 2 bases and J by 15 bases, and 14 bases separated the two germline ends. There are 12 residues in the CDR3. Only one count was recorded for this clone. No antigen is known for it. The receptor comes from an adult with mismatch repair-deficient cancer. The rearrangement links TRBV25-1 to TRBJ2-1, with D possibly matching TRBD1 (5 bases). The specimen was peripheral blood, collected 2 weeks after starting pembrolizumab. The CDR3 loop is CASSEGGQRVFF. Here the CDR3 DNA reads TGTGCCAGCAGTGAAGGTGGACAACGAGTGTTCTTC.